A selection of T cell receptor beta chains follows, all from one sample in a study of T cells after yellow fever vaccination. MiXCR, run by TCRdb on the 5' RACE reads, gives a single entry per CDR3 protein. Of tens of thousands of distinct CDR3 sequences listed, 10% to 15% are singletons. The material was CD8+ T cells not binding an NS4B(214-222) dextramer, sorted from PBMCs, obtained about 21 days after the first yellow fever vaccination. Every receptor here comes from a man aged 18 to 29 who received the YFV17D yellow fever vaccine. Both conserved end residues are part of each CDR3. A D gene is named only where the DNA matches it firmly. Some rows have no size entry. The others give once, few or many, or a class for an expanded clone.

clone size: -
J gene: TRBJ2-4
V gene: TRBV10-3
D gene: -
CDR3 DNA: TGTGCCATCAGTGAGTTAGGAGGGGGGAACATTCAGTACTTC
CDR3 protein: CAISELGGGNIQYF

clone size: few
J gene: TRBJ2-1
V gene: TRBV7-2
D gene: -
CDR3 DNA: TGTGCCAGCAGATGGACGGGAAACAATGAGCAGTTCTTC
CDR3 protein: CASRWTGNNEQFF

clone size: few
J gene: TRBJ2-5
V gene: TRBV6-5
D gene: TRBD2
CDR3 DNA: TGTGCCAGCAGTTCCCTAGCGGGGAACCAAGAGACCCAGTACTTC
CDR3 protein: CASSSLAGNQETQYF

clone size: -
J gene: TRBJ2-7
V gene: TRBV7-6
D gene: -
CDR3 DNA: TGTGCCAGCAGCTTAGTAGGTGGGGGTGCTCCGGGCGAGCAGTACTTC
CDR3 protein: CASSLVGGGAPGEQYF

clone size: few
J gene: TRBJ2-1
V gene: TRBV4-1
D gene: -
CDR3 DNA: TGCGCCAGCAGCCTCCGGGACTCCCACAATGAGCAGTTCTTC
CDR3 protein: CASSLRDSHNEQFF

clone size: few
J gene: TRBJ2-2
V gene: TRBV4-1
D gene: TRBD2
CDR3 DNA: TGCGCCAGCAGCCAAGTGGCGGGGGGGACCGGGGAGCTGTTTTTT
CDR3 protein: CASSQVAGGTGELFF

clone size: few
J gene: TRBJ1-1
V gene: TRBV12-3/TRBV12-4
D gene: -
CDR3 DNA: TGTGCCAGCAGAGAGGGAGCAGGGGAAGCTTTCTTT
CDR3 protein: CASREGAGEAFF

clone size: -
J gene: TRBJ2-2
V gene: TRBV7-8
D gene: -
CDR3 DNA: TGTGCCAGCAGCGTACAGACAGGTTGGGAGGACACCGGGGAGCTGTTTTTT
CDR3 protein: CASSVQTGWEDTGELFF

clone size: -
J gene: TRBJ2-5
V gene: TRBV7-2
D gene: TRBD2
CDR3 DNA: TGTGCCAGCAGCCACCCCGGCGGGGGACAAGAGACCCAGTACTTC
CDR3 protein: CASSHPGGGQETQYF

clone size: many
J gene: TRBJ2-4
V gene: TRBV4-1
D gene: TRBD1
CDR3 DNA: TGCGCCAGCAGCCAAGGGAGGACAGGGAAGGAAAACATTCAGTACTTC
CDR3 protein: CASSQGRTGKENIQYF

clone size: -
J gene: TRBJ2-7
V gene: TRBV27
D gene: -
CDR3 DNA: TGTGCCAGCAGTGGATACGAGAGCTCCTACGAGCAGTACTTC
CDR3 protein: CASSGYESSYEQYF

clone size: -
J gene: TRBJ2-5
V gene: TRBV5-1
D gene: -
CDR3 DNA: TGCGCCAGCAGCTTGGAGTACACCCGGGCAGGGGCCCAGTACTTC
CDR3 protein: CASSLEYTRAGAQYF

clone size: many
J gene: TRBJ1-4
V gene: TRBV12-3/TRBV12-4
D gene: -
CDR3 DNA: TGTGCCAGCAGTGCGCCCCCCACGTCGGCTAATGAAAAACTGTTTTTT
CDR3 protein: CASSAPPTSANEKLFF

clone size: -
J gene: TRBJ2-3
V gene: TRBV7-2
D gene: TRBD1
CDR3 DNA: TGTGCCAGCAGACCAACAGGGGACGCACACACAGATACGCAGTATTTT
CDR3 protein: CASRPTGDAHTDTQYF

clone size: many
J gene: TRBJ1-5
V gene: TRBV10-3
D gene: -
CDR3 DNA: TGTGCCATCAGTGAGAATGTGGAGATTGGGCAGCCCCAGCATTTT
CDR3 protein: CAISENVEIGQPQHF

clone size: -
J gene: TRBJ2-1
V gene: TRBV9
D gene: -
CDR3 DNA: TGTGCCAGCAGCGAGTGGGGGGGGCTCGACAATGAGCAGTTCTTC
CDR3 protein: CASSEWGGLDNEQFF

clone size: -
J gene: TRBJ2-5
V gene: TRBV3-1
D gene: TRBD1
CDR3 DNA: TGTGCCAGCAGCCAGACCCGGACAGGGGGCAGTCGGGAGACCCAGTACTTC
CDR3 protein: CASSQTRTGGSRETQYF

clone size: -
J gene: TRBJ2-2
V gene: TRBV19
D gene: -
CDR3 DNA: TGTGCCAGTAGTATTTTCCGACAGAACACCGGGGAGCTGTTTTTT
CDR3 protein: CASSIFRQNTGELFF

clone size: -
J gene: TRBJ1-5
V gene: TRBV20-1
D gene: -
CDR3 DNA: TGCAGTGCTAGAACTACGTTGGCAGTCAATCAGCCCCAGCATTTT
CDR3 protein: CSARTTLAVNQPQHF

clone size: few
J gene: TRBJ1-1
V gene: TRBV7-8
D gene: -
CDR3 DNA: TGTGCCAGCAGCTTAGATGCTCAGGGGTCAACTGAAGCTTTCTTT
CDR3 protein: CASSLDAQGSTEAFF

clone size: few
J gene: TRBJ2-5
V gene: TRBV7-2
D gene: -
CDR3 DNA: TGTGCCAGCAGCTTGGGGTACAGAGGCCCGTACCAAGAGACCCAGTACTTC
CDR3 protein: CASSLGYRGPYQETQYF

clone size: -
J gene: TRBJ2-2
V gene: TRBV4-3
D gene: TRBD2
CDR3 DNA: TGCGCCAGCAGCCAAACTAGCGGGGGAAACAGGGAGCTGTTTTTT
CDR3 protein: CASSQTSGGNRELFF

clone size: -
J gene: TRBJ1-1
V gene: TRBV4-1
D gene: -
CDR3 DNA: TGCGACAGCAGCCAAGACGGGGCGCGAGCTTTCTTT
CDR3 protein: CDSSQDGARAFF

clone size: few
J gene: TRBJ1-2
V gene: TRBV7-8
D gene: TRBD1
CDR3 DNA: TGTGCCAGCAGCTCAACAGGGGCGTATGGCTACACCTTC
CDR3 protein: CASSSTGAYGYTF

clone size: few
J gene: TRBJ2-1
V gene: TRBV27
D gene: -
CDR3 DNA: TGTGCCAGCAGTTTCTCCGGACTGGAGGAGCAGTTCTTC
CDR3 protein: CASSFSGLEEQFF

clone size: -
J gene: TRBJ2-3
V gene: TRBV10-2
D gene: -
CDR3 DNA: TGCGCCAGCAGCTTAGGTGAATCCAGCACAGATACGCAGTATTTT
CDR3 protein: CASSLGESSTDTQYF

clone size: -
J gene: TRBJ1-2
V gene: TRBV27
D gene: -
CDR3 DNA: TGTGCCACCTACCTCCGGGGGGATGGCTACACCTTC
CDR3 protein: CATYLRGDGYTF

clone size: -
J gene: TRBJ2-5
V gene: TRBV6-5
D gene: -
CDR3 DNA: TGTGCCAGCAGTTACCATACCCAAAGCACCTCCCAAGAGACCCAGTACTTC
CDR3 protein: CASSYHTQSTSQETQYF

clone size: few
J gene: TRBJ2-3
V gene: TRBV3-1
D gene: TRBD1
CDR3 DNA: TGTGCCAGCAGCCCCGAATCCGGGACAGGGGGCACAGATACGCAGTATTTT
CDR3 protein: CASSPESGTGGTDTQYF

clone size: -
J gene: TRBJ1-1
V gene: TRBV4-3
D gene: -
CDR3 DNA: TGCGCCAGCAGCCAAGAGATGGGACGGATGAACACTGAAGCTTTCTTT
CDR3 protein: CASSQEMGRMNTEAFF

clone size: -
J gene: TRBJ2-5
V gene: TRBV2
D gene: -
CDR3 DNA: TGTGCCAGCATCCCTCCTCAGAGGGGACGACAAGAGACCCAGTACTTC
CDR3 protein: CASIPPQRGRQETQYF

clone size: -
J gene: TRBJ2-2
V gene: TRBV29-1
D gene: TRBD1
CDR3 DNA: TGCAGCGTTGACTTTGGACAGGACACCGGGGAGCTGTTTTTT
CDR3 protein: CSVDFGQDTGELFF

clone size: many
J gene: TRBJ2-1
V gene: TRBV5-4
D gene: -
CDR3 DNA: TGTGCCAGCAGCTTGGGAGGAGGTGAGCAGTTCTTC
CDR3 protein: CASSLGGGEQFF

clone size: few
J gene: TRBJ2-7
V gene: TRBV10-3
D gene: TRBD1
CDR3 DNA: TGTGCCATCAGTGAGTCCCCCGACAGGGTTGTCTACGAGCAGTACTTC
CDR3 protein: CAISESPDRVVYEQYF

clone size: -
J gene: TRBJ1-2
V gene: TRBV4-1
D gene: -
CDR3 DNA: TGCGCCAGCAGCCCCCTAAGCGCAGATGCTAACTATGGCTACACCTTC
CDR3 protein: CASSPLSADANYGYTF

clone size: few
J gene: TRBJ2-7
V gene: TRBV6-5
D gene: -
CDR3 DNA: TGTGCCAGCAGTTACTTCTACGAGCAGTACTTC
CDR3 protein: CASSYFYEQYF

clone size: -
J gene: TRBJ1-1
V gene: TRBV12-3/TRBV12-4
D gene: -
CDR3 DNA: TGTGCCAGCAGTTTGTGGGATGAAGCTTTCTTT
CDR3 protein: CASSLWDEAFF

clone size: few
J gene: TRBJ2-5
V gene: TRBV6-5
D gene: -
CDR3 DNA: TGTGCCAGCAGTTACCAGGGGTGGGGGACCCAGTACTTC
CDR3 protein: CASSYQGWGTQYF

clone size: few
J gene: TRBJ2-1
V gene: TRBV6-2/TRBV6-3
D gene: -
CDR3 DNA: TGTGCCAGCAGCCCCCTAGGTAATGAGCAGTTCTTC
CDR3 protein: CASSPLGNEQFF

clone size: few
J gene: TRBJ2-1
V gene: TRBV9
D gene: -
CDR3 DNA: TGTGCCAGCAGCGTAGGAGGCATAGGTGAGCAGTTCTTC
CDR3 protein: CASSVGGIGEQFF

clone size: -
J gene: TRBJ2-5
V gene: TRBV6-1
D gene: TRBD2
CDR3 DNA: TGTGCCAGCACCACAGCGGGGGGGTTTCTGAAGCAAGAGACCCAGTACTTC
CDR3 protein: CASTTAGGFLKQETQYF

clone size: few
J gene: TRBJ1-1
V gene: TRBV9
D gene: -
CDR3 DNA: TGTGCCTCTAACAGTCGGGGCACTGAAGCTTTCTTT
CDR3 protein: CASNSRGTEAFF

clone size: -
J gene: TRBJ1-1
V gene: TRBV5-8
D gene: -
CDR3 DNA: TGTGCCAGCCCTGGACAGAGGCTTGAAGCTTTCTTT
CDR3 protein: CASPGQRLEAFF

clone size: -
J gene: TRBJ2-4
V gene: TRBV5-6
D gene: TRBD1
CDR3 DNA: TGTGCCAGCAGCTTGACAGGGGGCCTAATCCTAGCCAAAAACATTCAGTACTTC
CDR3 protein: CASSLTGGLILAKNIQYF

clone size: few
J gene: TRBJ1-1
V gene: TRBV5-5
D gene: -
CDR3 DNA: TGTGCCAGCACCCGCCTAGACGGGAACACTGAAGCTTTCTTT
CDR3 protein: CASTRLDGNTEAFF

clone size: -
J gene: TRBJ2-1
V gene: TRBV11-1
D gene: TRBD1
CDR3 DNA: TGTGCCAGCAGCTCCCGGGACAGGGATTATGAGCAGTTCTTC
CDR3 protein: CASSSRDRDYEQFF

clone size: -
J gene: TRBJ1-3
V gene: TRBV11-2
D gene: -
CDR3 DNA: TGTGCCAGCAGCTTAAACTGGCCAGGAAACACCATATATTTT
CDR3 protein: CASSLNWPGNTIYF

clone size: few
J gene: TRBJ2-2
V gene: TRBV12-3/TRBV12-4
D gene: TRBD2
CDR3 DNA: TGTGCCAGCAGCTTCGTACCTAGCGGGGGGGCCATCGGGGAGCTGTTTTTT
CDR3 protein: CASSFVPSGGAIGELFF

clone size: -
J gene: TRBJ2-1
V gene: TRBV12-3/TRBV12-4
D gene: -
CDR3 DNA: TGTGCCAGCAGAGTTTTTAATGAGCAGTTCTTC
CDR3 protein: CASRVFNEQFF

clone size: few
J gene: TRBJ2-1
V gene: TRBV5-6
D gene: TRBD1
CDR3 DNA: TGTGCCAGCAGAGAGACAGGGGCGGGTGAGCAGTTCTTC
CDR3 protein: CASRETGAGEQFF

clone size: -
J gene: TRBJ2-5
V gene: TRBV28
D gene: TRBD1
CDR3 DNA: TGTGCCAGCAGTGGTTCGGGACAGGGATTCGAGACCCAGTACTTC
CDR3 protein: CASSGSGQGFETQYF

clone size: few
J gene: TRBJ2-2
V gene: TRBV11-2
D gene: -
CDR3 DNA: TGTGCCAGCAGCTTAGATTCACTCCCCGGGGAGCTGTTTTTT
CDR3 protein: CASSLDSLPGELFF

clone size: -
J gene: TRBJ2-1
V gene: TRBV6-2/TRBV6-3
D gene: -
CDR3 DNA: TGTGCCAGCAGTTACTCCACAGGGGGGGACTTGAGCTCCTACAATGAGCAGTTCTTC
CDR3 protein: CASSYSTGGDLSSYNEQFF

clone size: few
J gene: TRBJ2-1
V gene: TRBV20-1
D gene: TRBD2
CDR3 DNA: TGCAGTGCTCCCGGCGGGGGGCCTAGCTCCTACAATGAGCAGTTCTTC
CDR3 protein: CSAPGGGPSSYNEQFF

clone size: few
J gene: TRBJ1-4
V gene: TRBV20-1
D gene: TRBD1
CDR3 DNA: TGCAGTGCTAGAGATCGGCGGCAGGGGGATGAAAAACTGTTTTTT
CDR3 protein: CSARDRRQGDEKLFF

clone size: few
J gene: TRBJ2-6
V gene: TRBV20-1
D gene: -
CDR3 DNA: TGCAGTGCTAGAGAGGTATACTCTGGGGCCAACGTCCTGACTTTC
CDR3 protein: CSAREVYSGANVLTF

clone size: -
J gene: TRBJ2-1
V gene: TRBV4-3
D gene: -
CDR3 DNA: TGCGCCAGCAGCCAGGACAGCCTGTCCTACAATGAGCAGTTCTTC
CDR3 protein: CASSQDSLSYNEQFF

clone size: few
J gene: TRBJ2-6
V gene: TRBV20-1
D gene: TRBD1
CDR3 DNA: TGCAGTGCTACCGGGACAGGGATATCTGGGGCCAACGTCCTGACTTTC
CDR3 protein: CSATGTGISGANVLTF

clone size: -
J gene: TRBJ1-2
V gene: TRBV6-5
D gene: -
CDR3 DNA: TGTGCCAGCAGTTGGACAAGTATCCCCCCATGGGGCTACACCTTC
CDR3 protein: CASSWTSIPPWGYTF

clone size: -
J gene: TRBJ2-3
V gene: TRBV4-3
D gene: TRBD2
CDR3 DNA: TGCGCCAGCAGCCAAGTTGCAGGGACTAGCATCACAGATACGCAGTATTTT
CDR3 protein: CASSQVAGTSITDTQYF